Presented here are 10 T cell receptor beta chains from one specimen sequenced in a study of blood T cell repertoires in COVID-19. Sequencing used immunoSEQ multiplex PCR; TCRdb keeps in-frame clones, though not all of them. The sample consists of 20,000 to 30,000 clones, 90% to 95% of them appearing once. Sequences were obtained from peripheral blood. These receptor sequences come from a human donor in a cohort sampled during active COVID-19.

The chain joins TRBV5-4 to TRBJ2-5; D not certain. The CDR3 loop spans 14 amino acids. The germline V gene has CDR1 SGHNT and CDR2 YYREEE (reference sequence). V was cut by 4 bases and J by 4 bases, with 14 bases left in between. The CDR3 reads CASSRPGSGETQYF. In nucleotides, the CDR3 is TGTGCCAGCAGCCGCCCAGGTAGTGGAGAGACCCAGTACTTC.

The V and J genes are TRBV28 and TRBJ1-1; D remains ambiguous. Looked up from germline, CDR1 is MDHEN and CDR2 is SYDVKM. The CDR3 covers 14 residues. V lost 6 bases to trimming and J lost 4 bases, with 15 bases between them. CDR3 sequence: CASRGGLRSTEAFF. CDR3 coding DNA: TGTGCCAGCAGGGGAGGGTTGAGGAGCACTGAAGCTTTCTTT.

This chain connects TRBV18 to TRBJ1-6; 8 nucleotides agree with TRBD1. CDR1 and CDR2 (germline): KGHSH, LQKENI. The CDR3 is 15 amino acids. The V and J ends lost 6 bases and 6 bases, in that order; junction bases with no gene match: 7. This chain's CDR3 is CASSLGQGPNSPLHF. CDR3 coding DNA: TGTGCCAGCTCCCTCGGACAGGGACCTAATTCACCCCTCCACTTT.

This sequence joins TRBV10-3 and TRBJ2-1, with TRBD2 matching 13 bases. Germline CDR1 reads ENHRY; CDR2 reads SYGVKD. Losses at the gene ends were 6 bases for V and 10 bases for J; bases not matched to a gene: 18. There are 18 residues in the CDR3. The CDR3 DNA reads TGTGCCATCAGCCCCCTGGGGGGACTAGCGGGGCGCGGGATGGAGCAGTTCTTC. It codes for CAISPLGGLAGRGMEQFF.

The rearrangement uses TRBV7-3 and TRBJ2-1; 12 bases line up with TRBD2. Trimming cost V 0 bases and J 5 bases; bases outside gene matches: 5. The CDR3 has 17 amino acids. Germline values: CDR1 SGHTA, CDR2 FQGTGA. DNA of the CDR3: TGTGCCAGCAGCTTAACGGGGGGACTAGCGGGCGACAATGAGCAGTTCTTC. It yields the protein CASSLTGGLAGDNEQFF.

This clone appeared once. CDR3 DNA sequence: TGTGCCAGCAGCCTCCTTCACTTGCGTAGCTATGAGCAGTTCTTC. Translated, it gives CASSLLHLRSYEQFF. The chain is built from TRBV11-2 and TRBJ2-1; D uncertain. Germline V lookup: CDR1 SGHAT, CDR2 FQNNGV. This CDR3 is 15 amino acids long. Trimming removed 5 bases from V and 8 bases from J, with 19 bases in between. Looking up the rest from reference TRBV11-2 and TRBJ2-1 gives the full variable domain: EAGVAQSPRYKIIEKRQSVAFWCNPISGHATLYWYQQILGQGPKLLIQFQNNGVVDDSQLPKDRFSAERLKGVDSTLKIQPAKLEDSAVYLCASSLLHLRSYEQFFGPGTRLTVL.

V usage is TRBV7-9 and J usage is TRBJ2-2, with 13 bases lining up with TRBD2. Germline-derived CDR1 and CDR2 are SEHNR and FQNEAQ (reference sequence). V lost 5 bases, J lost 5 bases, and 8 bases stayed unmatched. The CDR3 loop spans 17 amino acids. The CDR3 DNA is TGTGCCAGCAGCCAGTCGACTAGCGGGAGGAGAACCGGGGAGCTGTTTTTT. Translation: CASSQSTSGRRTGELFF.

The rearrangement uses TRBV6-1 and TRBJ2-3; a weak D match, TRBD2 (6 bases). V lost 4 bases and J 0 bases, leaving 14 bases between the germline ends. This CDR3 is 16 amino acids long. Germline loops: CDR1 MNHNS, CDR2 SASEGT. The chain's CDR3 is CASSAHMAGSTDTQYF. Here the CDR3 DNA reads TGTGCCAGCAGTGCCCACATGGCGGGAAGCACAGATACGCAGTATTTT.

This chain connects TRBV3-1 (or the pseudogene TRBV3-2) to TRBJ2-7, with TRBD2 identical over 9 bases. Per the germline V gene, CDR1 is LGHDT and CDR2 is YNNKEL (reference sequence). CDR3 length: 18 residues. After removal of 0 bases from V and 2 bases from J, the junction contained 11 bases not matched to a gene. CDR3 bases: TGTGCCAGCAGCCAAGATTCGAGGGGACTAGCACACACCTACGAGCAGTACTTC. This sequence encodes CASSQDSRGLAHTYEQYF.

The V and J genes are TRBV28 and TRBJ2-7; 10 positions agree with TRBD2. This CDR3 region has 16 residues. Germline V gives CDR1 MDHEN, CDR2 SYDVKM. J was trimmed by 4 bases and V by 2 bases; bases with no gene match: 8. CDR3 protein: CASSLGVASGSYEQYF. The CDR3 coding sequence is TGTGCCAGCAGTTTAGGAGTCGCTAGCGGGAGTTACGAGCAGTACTTC.